The 16 T cell receptor beta chains in this list originate from one sample, sequenced in a study of technical replicates of blood from several donors. TCRdb's copy holds only in-frame clones and misses some; the assay was immunoSEQ multiplex PCR. The data contain about 70,000 clones, approximately 98% of them singletons. The sequencing sample was made of T cells isolated from PBMCs. The receptors were sampled from a human donor in good health.

This chain joins TRBV19 and TRBJ1-1; D call uncertain. Trimming removed 5 bases at V and 2 bases at J, with 15 bases between. Per germline, CDR1 LNHDA and CDR2 SQIVND (reference sequence). This CDR3 region has 15 residues. Written as DNA, the CDR3 is TGTGCCAGTAGTCACGCGAATAGCGTTAACACTGAAGCTTTCTTT. It is translated as CASSHANSVNTEAFF.

Written as DNA, the CDR3 is TGTGCCAGCAGTTTATGGGACAGGCCCTACGAGCAGTACTTC. This translates into CASSLWDRPYEQYF. The chain has TRBV27 and TRBJ2-7; 8 bases are shared with TRBD1. The CDR3 runs to 14 residues. CDR1 and CDR2 (germline): MNHEY, SMNVEV (reference sequence). The V gene end was trimmed by 1 base and the J gene end by 2 bases; junction bases not matched to a gene: 1.

In nucleotides, the CDR3 is TGTGCCTGGAATATTGGGGGCGGCAATCAGCCCCAGCATTTT. The encoded protein is CAWNIGGGNQPQHF. This chain links TRBV30 with TRBJ1-5; TRBD1 might be the D (6 bases). V was trimmed by 4 bases and J by 2 bases, leaving 12 bases between them. The germline gives CDR1 GTSNPN, CDR2 SVGIG (reference sequence). CDR3 length equals 14 residues. The full variable domain, rest sourced from reference TRBV30 and TRBJ1-5, is SQTIHQWPATLVQPVGSPLSLECTVEGTSNPNLYWYRQAAGRGLQLLFYSVGIGQISSEVPQNLSASRPQDRQFILSSKKLLLSDSGFYLCAWNIGGGNQPQHFGDGTRLSIL.

The V gene is TRBV10-1, the J gene TRBJ2-1; 8 bases line up with TRBD1. The ends lost 7 bases at V and 8 bases at J; junction bases unmatched: 7. This CDR3 is 13 amino acids long. Germline V gene sequence: CDR1 WNHNN, CDR2 SYGVQD (reference sequence). The DNA for the CDR3 is TGCGCCAGCACTAGAGACAGGGGCGATGAGCAGTTCTTC. This encodes CASTRDRGDEQFF.

This chain uses TRBV29-1 with TRBJ2-7; D might be TRBD2 (5 bases). Per germline, CDR1 SQVTM and CDR2 ANQGSEA. The ends were cut back, 3 bases at V and 5 bases at J, with 11 bases in the middle. The CDR3 is 12 amino acids. The CDR3 protein is CSVDRGRNEQYF. The CDR3 region has the DNA TGCAGCGTTGATCGGGGAAGGAACGAGCAGTACTTC.

This rearrangement joins TRBV5-4 to TRBJ2-1; D not certain. Trimming left V 0 bases short and J 0 bases short, with 7 bases between. The CDR3 loop spans 15 amino acids. CDR1 is SGHNT and CDR2 is YYREEE in the germline V gene (reference sequence). CDR3 amino acids: CASSLDFSSYNEQFF. The CDR3 DNA reads TGTGCCAGCAGCTTGGACTTTAGCTCCTACAATGAGCAGTTCTTC.

The V call is TRBV7-2, the J call TRBJ2-3, with a tentative D call TRBD2 (5 bases). Germline values: CDR1 SGHTA, CDR2 FQGNSA. V was clipped by 2 bases and J by 0 bases, with 9 bases between them. The CDR3 consists of 15 residues. CDR3 protein: CASSLSAVSTDTQYF. The CDR3 nucleotides read TGTGCCAGCAGCTTATCAGCGGTGAGCACAGATACGCAGTATTTT.

Here the CDR3 DNA reads TGCGCCAGCAGCTTGCCGGCAACTAATGAAAAACTGTTTTTT. It codes for CASSLPATNEKLFF. The chain joins TRBV5-1 to TRBJ1-4, with D unresolved. Germline-derived CDR1 and CDR2 are SGHRS and YFSETQ. CDR3 length: 14 residues. Trimming took 1 base from V and 0 from J, leaving 4 bases between them. The variable domain in full, completed from reference TRBV5-1 and TRBJ1-4, reads KAGVTQTPRYLIKTRGQQVTLSCSPISGHRSVSWYQQTPGQGLQFLFEYFSETQRNKGNFPGRFSGRQFSNSRSEMNVSTLELGDSALYLCASSLPATNEKLFFGSGTQLSVL.

V usage is TRBV5-8 and J usage is TRBJ1-2; 12 bases map to TRBD1. The germline V gene encodes CDR1 SGHTS and CDR2 YDEGEE. Trimming took 0 bases from V and 6 from J; bases not matched to a gene: 6. This CDR3 is built from 16 residues. This CDR3 is CASSLVTGTGGDGYTF. CDR3 DNA sequence: TGTGCCAGCAGCTTGGTAACCGGGACAGGGGGCGATGGCTACACCTTC.

This chain joins TRBV2 and TRBJ1-5; D gene ambiguous. CDR3 length: 15 amino acids. Germline V gene sequence: CDR1 SNHLY, CDR2 FYNNEI. The ends were cut back, 0 bases at V and 2 bases at J, with 8 bases in the middle. CDR3: CASSEAQSGNQPQHF. The CDR3, as DNA: TGTGCCAGCAGTGAAGCGCAATCGGGCAATCAGCCCCAGCATTTT.

The chain combines TRBV5-4 with TRBJ2-5; 10 bases map to TRBD2. The DNA end favors TRBJ2-7, so the J call may be wrong. The germline V gene encodes CDR1 SGHNT and CDR2 YYREEE (reference sequence). The length of the CDR3 is 16 residues. CDR3 nucleotides: TGTGCCAGCAGCTTGGGTCCTAGCGGGAGTAACTACGAGCAGTACTTC. Residues: CASSLGPSGSNYEQYF.

V and J are TRBV30 and TRBJ1-5; D might be TRBD1 (5 bases). This CDR3 comprises 13 residues. With 2 bases removed from V and 10 bases from J, the gap between germline ends came to 15 bases. From germline, CDR1 is GTSNPN and CDR2 SVGIG (reference sequence). This chain's CDR3 is CAWSLGTGDPQHF. The DNA for the CDR3 is TGTGCCTGGAGTTTGGGGACGGGGGATCCCCAGCATTTT.

The chain recombines TRBV6-4 with TRBJ1-2; 8 nucleotides line up with TRBD1. J lost 4 bases, V lost 4 bases, and 2 bases had no gene match. The germline V gene has CDR1 MRHNA and CDR2 SNTAGT. This CDR3 comprises 13 residues. The CDR3 sequence: CASSVQGGYGYTF. CDR3 DNA: TGTGCCAGCAGTGTACAGGGGGGCTATGGCTACACCTTC.

The chain has TRBV19 and TRBJ2-5, with D perhaps TRBD2 (6 bases). CDR1 LNHDA and CDR2 SQIVND come from the germline V gene (reference sequence). The CDR3 extends over 12 amino acids. V dropped 8 bases and J dropped 3 bases, with 10 bases sitting between them. CDR3 sequence: CASGGLKETQYF. The CDR3 nucleotides are TGTGCCAGTGGGGGACTTAAAGAGACCCAGTACTTC.

The genes are TRBV4-3 and TRBJ2-7; TRBD1 agrees at 8 bases. CDR1 is LGHNA and CDR2 is YSLEER in the germline V gene. This CDR3 is 19 amino acids long. The ends lost 0 bases at V and 1 base at J; junction bases unmatched: 14. The CDR3 DNA sequence: TGCGCCAGCAGCCAAGAAGTTTGGCAGGGGGCGATCGGGTCCTACGAGCAGTACTTC. Translated: CASSQEVWQGAIGSYEQYF.

The V gene is TRBV28, the J gene TRBJ1-2, with TRBD1 matching 9 bases. Germline lookup yields CDR1 MDHEN and CDR2 SYDVKM. The CDR3 length is 15 residues. The V segment lost 3 bases and the J segment 8 bases; nucleotides outside the gene matches: 10. Here the CDR3 DNA reads TGTGCCAGCAGTTTTACCTCGGGACAGGGAGAAGGCTACACCTTC. Residues: CASSFTSGQGEGYTF.